Sequencing of this T cell receptor (beta chain) was carried out in a study of tumor-infiltrating lymphocytes in oesophageal squamous cell carcinoma. This clonotype showed up many times. Trimming left V 3 bases short and J 4 bases short, with 5 bases between. CDR3 size: 11 residues. CDR1 and CDR2 (germline): SGHRS, YFSETQ. TCRdb re-called the PCR reads with MiXCR, one entry per CDR3 protein. The sample lists some 12,000 distinct CDR3 sequences; roughly 60% were seen once. This clonotype was sampled from a male donor with esophageal squamous cell carcinoma. The V call is TRBV5-1, the J call TRBJ2-7; D uncertain. The source material was esophageal tumor tissue. The chain's CDR3 is CASSSEYEQYF. In nucleotides, the CDR3 is TGCGCCAGCAGCTCCGAATACGAGCAGTACTTC.